These 28 T cell receptor beta chains were all obtained from the same sample, sequenced in a study of T cell responses to AZD1222 COVID-19 vaccine. Data came from immunoSEQ multiplex PCR; TCRdb stores just in-frame clones and leaves some out. The sample consists of 120,000 or so clones, approximately 91% of them appearing once. The material was peripheral blood, obtained on day 0 of AZD1222 vaccination. These receptors originate from an adult in good health.

V usage is TRBV27 and J usage is TRBJ2-2, with TRBD1 matching 7 bases. Germline assignment: CDR1 MNHEY and CDR2 SMNVEV (reference sequence). V was pared by 3 bases and J by 7 bases, with 8 bases of the junction left unmatched. The CDR3 totals 15 residues. DNA for the CDR3: TGTGCCAGCAGTTTTGTAGGGGGCTCGGTCGGGGAGCTGTTTTTT. Protein product: CASSFVGGSVGELFF.

The V call is TRBV18, the J call TRBJ2-7; D is unclear. Trimming took 0 bases from V and 6 from J, leaving 15 bases between them. This CDR3 has 15 residues. Germline V gene sequence: CDR1 KGHSH, CDR2 LQKENI. CDR3 sequence: CASSPPQRTPREQYF. CDR3 in DNA: TGTGCCAGCTCACCACCTCAACGGACCCCTCGCGAGCAGTACTTC.

The table lists this clone with a few counts. The rearrangement uses TRBV30 and TRBJ1-2; the D gene is possibly TRBD1 (5 bases). From germline, CDR1 is GTSNPN and CDR2 SVGIG (reference sequence). CDR3 length: 15 amino acids. Between the trimmed V and J ends, which lost 3 bases and 2 bases, there was a span of 16 bases. DNA for the CDR3: TGTGCCTGGAGAAGGCCCCGGCAGGGCAACTATGGCTACACCTTC. It translates to CAWRRPRQGNYGYTF.

The chain combines TRBV3-1 (or the pseudogene TRBV3-2) with TRBJ2-7; D remains ambiguous. Germline assignment: CDR1 LGHDT and CDR2 YNNKEL (reference sequence). The V end lost 0 bases, the J end lost 1 base, and 7 bases lay between the germline ends. This CDR3 contains 14 residues. This CDR3 is CASSQDRFSYEQYF. The CDR3 DNA is TGTGCCAGCAGCCAAGACAGATTTTCCTACGAGCAGTACTTC.

The V gene is TRBV11-1, the J gene TRBJ2-5, with TRBD1 matching 9 bases. CDR3 length: 13 residues. V lost 8 bases and J lost 6; bases outside the gene matches: 7. CDR1 is SGHAT and CDR2 is FQDESV in the germline V gene (reference sequence). CDR3 protein: CASAPTGGQTQYF. DNA of the CDR3: TGTGCCAGCGCACCGACAGGGGGACAGACCCAGTACTTC.

V is TRBV18 and J is TRBJ2-2; TRBD1 matches 8 bases. J gave up 5 bases and V 5 bases, and 4 bases lay outside the gene matches. The CDR3 contains 14 residues. Germline loops: CDR1 KGHSH, CDR2 LQKENI. Here the CDR3 reads CASSAWTGTGELFF. Here the CDR3 DNA reads TGTGCCAGCTCAGCATGGACAGGGACCGGGGAGCTGTTTTTT.

The chain recombines TRBV5-4 with TRBJ2-3, with D maybe TRBD2 (5 bases). This CDR3 comprises 12 residues. CDR1 and CDR2 (germline): SGHNT, YYREEE (reference sequence). Trimming left V 4 bases short and J 4 bases short, with 7 bases between. CDR3 region: CASSLASDTQYF. The CDR3 nucleotides are TGTGCCAGCAGCCTAGCCTCAGATACGCAGTATTTT.

The V gene is TRBV7-9, the J gene TRBJ2-5; 11 bases map to TRBD2. V lost 5 bases to trimming and J lost 2 bases; unmatched junction nucleotides: 10. CDR1 SEHNR and CDR2 FQNEAQ come from the germline V gene (reference sequence). The CDR3 sequence is 17 residues long. CDR3 DNA sequence: TGTGCCAGCAGCCCGCTGACTAGCGGGGCTCCTCAAGAGACCCAGTACTTC. Residues: CASSPLTSGAPQETQYF.

The CDR3 DNA reads as TGCGCCAGCAGCTCCAACGACGGCGCATCCTACAATGAGCAGTTCTTC. Amino acid sequence: CASSSNDGASYNEQFF. The chain links TRBV5-1 to TRBJ2-1; no reliable D call. This CDR3 region has 16 residues. The V and J ends lost 3 bases and 1 base respectively, with 14 bases between them. Per germline, CDR1 SGHRS and CDR2 YFSETQ.

The chain joins TRBV6-5 to TRBJ2-2; either TRBD1 or TRBD2 may supply D (6 bases each). Trimming took 4 bases from V and 10 from J, leaving 19 bases between them. Germline V lookup: CDR1 MNHEY, CDR2 SVGAGI. The CDR3 length is 15 residues. CDR3 nucleotides: TGTGCCAGCAGTTGGAGGGGGGCCAACCCGGCGGAGCTGTTTTTT. Translated: CASSWRGANPAELFF.

This clone was seen just once. The identical CDR3 is also encoded by other nucleotide sequences in the sample. This sequence joins TRBV7-8 and TRBJ2-3; D call uncertain. CDR1 is SGHVS and CDR2 is FQNEAQ in the germline V gene. This CDR3 has 13 amino acids. Trimming shortened V by 1 base and J by 3 bases, and 5 bases separated the two germline ends. CDR3 region: CASSLVGTDTQYF. The CDR3, as DNA: TGTGCCAGCAGCTTAGTAGGGACAGATACGCAGTATTTT. The complete variable domain, with remaining parts taken from reference TRBV7-8 and TRBJ2-3, reads GAGVSQSPRYKVAKRGQDVALRCDPISGHVSLFWYQQALGQGPEFLTYFQNEAQLDKSGLPSDRFFAERPEGSVSTLKIQRTQQEDSAVYLCASSLVGTDTQYFGPGTRLTVL.

The chain recombines TRBV4-1 with TRBJ2-5, with 9 bases lining up with TRBD1. The CDR3 covers 15 residues. Germline loops: CDR1 MGHRA, CDR2 YSYEKL. The V and J ends lost 0 bases and 5 bases, in that order; junction bases with no gene match: 4. The DNA for the CDR3 is TGCGCCAGCAGCCAAGATGGACAGGGGTTGGAGACCCAGTACTTC. It specifies CASSQDGQGLETQYF.

The chain is built from TRBV27 and TRBJ2-7; D may correspond to TRBD1 or TRBD2 (5 bases each). Germline values: CDR1 MNHEY, CDR2 SMNVEV (reference sequence). There are 15 residues in the CDR3. With 6 bases removed from V and 1 base from J, the gap between germline ends came to 16 bases. CDR3 DNA sequence: TGTGCCAGCAGGGAGAGGGGCCTAGCATCCTACGAGCAGTACTTC. The encoded protein is CASRERGLASYEQYF.

On this clone: Other DNA sequences in the sample encode the same CDR3. The chain employs TRBV12-3 or TRBV12-4 and TRBJ2-7; tentatively, D is TRBD1 or TRBD2 (5 bases each). The CDR3 loop spans 13 amino acids. V lost 7 bases to trimming and J lost 0 bases, with 10 bases between them. CDR3: CASTPGTSYEQYF. The CDR3 nucleotides read TGTGCCAGCACCCCGGGGACCTCCTACGAGCAGTACTTC.

The chain uses TRBV13 and TRBJ2-7; D unresolved. Deletions cut 2 bases from V and 6 bases from J, with 8 bases between. Germline-derived CDR1 and CDR2 are PRHDT and FYEKMQ (reference sequence). CDR3 length equals 12 residues. The CDR3 is CASSLRATEQYF. In DNA form, the CDR3 reads TGTGCCAGCAGCTTACGGGCGACCGAGCAGTACTTC.

V gene TRBV19 combines with J gene TRBJ1-1; no definite D call. V lost 9 bases to trimming and J lost 3 bases, with 17 bases between them. CDR3 length: 14 residues. Germline V gives CDR1 LNHDA, CDR2 SQIVND (reference sequence). CDR3 protein: CASHQAAWDTEAFF. CDR3 DNA: TGTGCCAGCCATCAGGCAGCCTGGGACACTGAAGCTTTCTTT. Supplemented by reference TRBV19 and TRBJ1-1, the full variable domain reads DGGITQSPKYLFRKEGQNVTLSCEQNLNHDAMYWYRQDPGQGLRLIYYSQIVNDFQKGDIAEGYSVSREKKESFPLTVTSAQKNPTAFYLCASHQAAWDTEAFFGQGTRLTVV.

As to this clone: The junction departs from the called germline gene at one end, perhaps through a read error. The rearrangement uses TRBV6-1 and TRBJ1-1; D is possibly TRBD1 (5 bases). CDR1 MNHNS and CDR2 SASEGT come from the germline V gene. The CDR3 runs to 14 residues. The CDR3: CASSDSGTNSEAFF. CDR3 in DNA: TGTGCCAGCAGTGACAGCGGGACGAACTCTGAAGCTTTCTTT.

This clone appeared a few times. This chain uses TRBV19 with TRBJ1-5, with 7 bases matching TRBD1. Germline assignment: CDR1 LNHDA and CDR2 SQIVND (reference sequence). The V and J ends lost 7 bases and 5 bases, in that order; junction bases with no gene match: 8. The CDR3 runs to 14 residues. The CDR3 nucleotides are TGTGCCAGTACCTTGGGGACAGCAGATCAGCCCCAGCATTTT. Translated, it gives CASTLGTADQPQHF.

The V gene is TRBV3-1 (or the pseudogene TRBV3-2), the J gene TRBJ1-5, with D uncertain. V shed 4 bases and J shed 0 bases, with 7 bases lying between them. Looked up from germline, CDR1 is LGHDT and CDR2 is YNNKEL (reference sequence). The CDR3 sequence is 14 residues long. The CDR3: CASSPRHSNQPQHF. CDR3 sequence (DNA): TGTGCCAGCAGCCCCCGGCATAGCAATCAGCCCCAGCATTTT.

Turning to this clone: Other DNA sequences of this sample code for an identical CDR3. V gene TRBV19 combines with J gene TRBJ1-4; D is undetermined. The germline gives CDR1 LNHDA, CDR2 SQIVND (reference sequence). The CDR3 covers 14 residues. Trimming took 6 bases from V and 0 from J, leaving 8 bases between them. CDR3 bases: TGTGCCAGTAGCCCGACTGCAACTAATGAAAAACTGTTTTTT. Protein: CASSPTATNEKLFF.

This chain connects TRBV5-1 to TRBJ2-5; D is unclear. The CDR3 loop spans 13 amino acids. V dropped 5 bases and J dropped 2 bases, with 10 bases sitting between them. Per the germline V gene, CDR1 is SGHRS and CDR2 is YFSETQ. The CDR3 loop is CASRVQAQETQYF. For the CDR3, the DNA is TGCGCCAGCAGGGTACAAGCACAAGAGACCCAGTACTTC. The complete variable domain, with remaining parts taken from reference TRBV5-1 and TRBJ2-5, reads KAGVTQTPRYLIKTRGQQVTLSCSPISGHRSVSWYQQTPGQGLQFLFEYFSETQRNKGNFPGRFSGRQFSNSRSEMNVSTLELGDSALYLCASRVQAQETQYFGPGTRLLVL.

The V and J genes are TRBV27 and TRBJ2-2; maybe TRBD1 (6 bases). Trimming shortened V by 5 bases and J by 0 bases, and 13 bases separated the two germline ends. The CDR3 loop spans 16 amino acids. The germline V gene encodes CDR1 MNHEY and CDR2 SMNVEV (reference sequence). The CDR3 DNA reads TGTGCCAGCAGTCGCACAGGGCCCTCGAACACCGGGGAGCTGTTTTTT. This translates into CASSRTGPSNTGELFF.

The chain uses TRBV7-8 and TRBJ2-7; D tentatively fits TRBD1 or TRBD2 (5 bases each). This CDR3 is built from 13 residues. The germline V and J ends were trimmed by 3 bases and 4 bases, with 10 bases remaining between them. Germline V lookup: CDR1 SGHVS, CDR2 FQNEAQ. The CDR3 nucleotides are TGTGCCAGCAGCTTCGCGAGGGGATACGAGCAGTACTTC. Translated, it gives CASSFARGYEQYF.

In this sample, this clone turned up a few times. The rearrangement joins TRBV6-2 or TRBV6-3 to TRBJ1-5; D unresolved. The CDR3 runs 12 residues. Germline V gives CDR1 MNHEY, CDR2 SVGEGT. Deletions cut 2 bases from V and 9 bases from J, with 8 bases between. CDR3 nucleotides: TGTGCCAGCAGTTACCGGGCAGGGCCCCAGCATTTT. Residues: CASSYRAGPQHF.

This clone was detected a few times. This chain joins TRBV29-1 and TRBJ1-1, with D maybe TRBD1 (6 bases). This CDR3 comprises 14 residues. The germline CDR1 and CDR2 sequences are SQVTM and ANQGSEA. Trimming took off 5 bases at V and 0 bases at J, with 13 bases between the two ends. CDR3 nucleotide sequence: TGCAGCGTTCGACAGGCCCTTCTGAACACTGAAGCTTTCTTT. Protein product: CSVRQALLNTEAFF.

The rearrangement uses TRBV7-2 and TRBJ1-1, with D perhaps matching TRBD1 (6 bases). The CDR3 spans 12 residues. Germline loops: CDR1 SGHTA, CDR2 FQGNSA. The V and J ends lost 3 bases and 11 bases respectively, with 13 bases between them. CDR3 sequence reads: CASSFAAQGAFF. CDR3 nucleotide sequence: TGTGCCAGCAGCTTTGCAGCCCAGGGGGCTTTCTTT.

This rearrangement joins TRBV19 to TRBJ2-3; D is perhaps TRBD2 (6 bases). Germline V gene sequence: CDR1 LNHDA, CDR2 SQIVND (reference sequence). The V and J ends lost 3 bases and 5 bases respectively, with 18 bases between them. The CDR3 contains 16 residues. CDR3 region: CASSMSAGGFEDTQYF. CDR3 sequence (DNA): TGTGCCAGTAGTATGTCAGCGGGTGGTTTTGAAGATACGCAGTATTTT.

The chain combines TRBV6-4 with TRBJ1-1; 9 bases are a match to TRBD1. V shed 8 bases and J 4 bases; nucleotides not matched to a gene: 5. Per germline, CDR1 MRHNA and CDR2 SNTAGT. This CDR3 is 13 amino acids long. CDR3 nucleotides: TGTGCCAGCGACAGGGGGAATAGCACTGAAGCTTTCTTT. As protein: CASDRGNSTEAFF.